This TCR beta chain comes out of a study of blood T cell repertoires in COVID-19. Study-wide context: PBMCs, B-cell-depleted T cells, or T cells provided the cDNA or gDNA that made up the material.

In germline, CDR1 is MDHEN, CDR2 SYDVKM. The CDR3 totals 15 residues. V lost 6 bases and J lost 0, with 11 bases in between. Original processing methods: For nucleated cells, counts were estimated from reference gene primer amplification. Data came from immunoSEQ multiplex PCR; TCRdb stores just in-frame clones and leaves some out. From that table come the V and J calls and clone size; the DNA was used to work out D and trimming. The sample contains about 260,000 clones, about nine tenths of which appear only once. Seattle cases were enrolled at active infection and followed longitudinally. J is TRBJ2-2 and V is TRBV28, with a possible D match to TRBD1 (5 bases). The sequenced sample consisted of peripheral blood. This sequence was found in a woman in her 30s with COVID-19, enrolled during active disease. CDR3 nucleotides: TGTGCCAGCAGGATACAGGTAGCGAACACCGGGGAGCTGTTTTTT. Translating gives CASRIQVANTGELFF.